One and the same sample provided the 25 T cell receptor beta chains below, sequenced in a study of T cell changes during pregnancy in multiple sclerosis. Repertoires were generated with immunoSEQ multiplex PCR, while TCRdb's copy carries only in-frame clones and drops some. The sample shows under 150,000 clones, 90% to 98% of them seen only once. The source was peripheral blood, collected after pregnancy. These receptors were collected from a female donor with multiple sclerosis, enrolled in a pregnancy study.

CDR3 protein: CASSYSLAGGNEQYF. CDR3 coding DNA: TGTGCCAGCAGTTACTCGCTAGCGGGAGGGAACGAGCAGTACTTC. The chain joins TRBV6-5 to TRBJ2-7, with 12 positions matching TRBD2. J lost 5 bases, V lost 0 bases, and 2 bases had no gene match. The germline gives CDR1 MNHEY, CDR2 SVGAGI. The CDR3 runs 15 residues.

V is TRBV19 and J is TRBJ2-7, with 9 nucleotides matching TRBD1. The CDR3 covers 15 residues. Germline CDR1 is LNHDA and CDR2 is SQIVND (reference sequence). Trimming removed 5 bases from V and 0 bases from J; junction bases left unmatched: 5. The CDR3 DNA sequence: TGTGCCAGTAGTCTCCGACAGGGGGGCTCCTACGAGCAGTACTTC. Encoded protein: CASSLRQGGSYEQYF.

The chain joins TRBV27 to TRBJ2-4; 9 bases match TRBD2. Germline CDR1 is MNHEY and CDR2 is SMNVEV (reference sequence). The CDR3 sequence is 15 residues long. With 5 bases clipped from V and 7 bases from J, the junction kept 9 bases outside the gene matches. Here the CDR3 DNA reads TGTGCCAGCAGTAACCCTATAGCGGGAGAGAACATTCAGTACTTC. This codes for CASSNPIAGENIQYF.

The chain has TRBV5-6 and TRBJ1-2, with 7 bases fitting TRBD1. Germline CDR1 reads SGHDT; CDR2 reads YYEEEE. V gave up 4 bases and J gave up 4 bases; unmatched junction bases: 4. This CDR3 is 13 amino acids long. The CDR3: CASSVRDSYGYTF. The CDR3 DNA is TGTGCCAGCAGCGTACGGGACAGCTATGGCTACACCTTC.

The V gene is TRBV11-2, the J gene TRBJ2-1, with a tentative D call TRBD1 (6 bases). Trimming removed 2 bases from V and 3 bases from J, with 11 bases in between. CDR1 and CDR2 from the germline V gene are SGHAT and FQNNGV. There are 15 residues in the CDR3. The CDR3 protein is CASSLRQAIYNEQFF. In DNA, the CDR3 is TGTGCCAGCAGCTTACGACAGGCGATCTACAATGAGCAGTTCTTC. Together with reference TRBV11-2 and TRBJ2-1, the CDR3 gives the full variable domain: EAGVAQSPRYKIIEKRQSVAFWCNPISGHATLYWYQQILGQGPKLLIQFQNNGVVDDSQLPKDRFSAERLKGVDSTLKIQPAKLEDSAVYLCASSLRQAIYNEQFFGPGTRLTVL.

The chain has TRBV28 and TRBJ1-2; 10 nucleotides agree with TRBD1. Germline loops: CDR1 MDHEN, CDR2 SYDVKM. The V gene end was trimmed by 5 bases and the J gene end by 2 bases; junction bases not matched to a gene: 5. There are 15 residues in the CDR3. The chain's CDR3 is CASSERTGGNYGYTF. CDR3 nucleotide sequence: TGTGCCAGCAGTGAGCGGACAGGGGGAAACTATGGCTACACCTTC.

This rearrangement joins TRBV28 to TRBJ2-7; 8 bases line up with TRBD1. CDR1 and CDR2 from the germline V gene are MDHEN and SYDVKM. The length of the CDR3 is 14 residues. The V segment lost 3 bases and the J segment 7 bases; nucleotides outside the gene matches: 8. The CDR3 is CASSFTGTGGEQYF. The DNA of the CDR3 is TGTGCCAGCAGTTTTACCGGGACAGGTGGTGAGCAGTACTTC.

V gene TRBV11-1 combines with J gene TRBJ1-1; a possible D gene is TRBD1 (5 bases). The V gene lost 5 bases and the J gene lost 5 bases, with 15 bases spanning the gap. The CDR3 has 14 amino acids. In germline, CDR1 is SGHAT, CDR2 FQDESV (reference sequence). In DNA form, the CDR3 reads TGTGCCAGCAGCCCCGGGACTGGGTGGACTGAAGCTTTCTTT. It specifies CASSPGTGWTEAFF.

The V call is TRBV5-1, the J call TRBJ2-7, with D tentatively TRBD1 (5 bases). CDR3 size: 15 residues. The V gene lost 0 bases and the J gene lost 6 bases, with 16 bases spanning the gap. Germline V gene lookup returns CDR1 SGHRS and CDR2 YFSETQ. DNA of the CDR3: TGCGCCAGCAGCTTGGAAGTCCCCAGGGTCGGCGAGCAGTACTTC. Translated: CASSLEVPRVGEQYF.

The rearrangement joins TRBV19 to TRBJ1-5; TRBD1 matches at 9 bases. CDR1 and CDR2 (germline): LNHDA, SQIVND (reference sequence). The length of the CDR3 is 15 residues. V was clipped by 7 bases and J by 6 bases; unmatched bases: 10. The CDR3: CASKGDGTGRQPQHF. The CDR3 region has the DNA TGTGCCAGTAAAGGGGATGGGACAGGGCGTCAGCCCCAGCATTTT. The full variable domain, its missing parts supplied by reference TRBV19 and TRBJ1-5, is DGGITQSPKYLFRKEGQNVTLSCEQNLNHDAMYWYRQDPGQGLRLIYYSQIVNDFQKGDIAEGYSVSREKKESFPLTVTSAQKNPTAFYLCASKGDGTGRQPQHFGDGTRLSIL.

V usage is TRBV5-5 and J usage is TRBJ1-1; 7 bases fit TRBD1. Unmatched junction bases numbered 9, after V lost 0 bases and J lost 4 bases. CDR1 is SGHKS, CDR2 YYEKEE, per germline (reference sequence). The CDR3 sequence is 16 residues long. The CDR3 bases are TGTGCCAGCAGCTTGGCCTTTGCACAGGGGAGCACTGAAGCTTTCTTT. It yields the protein CASSLAFAQGSTEAFF. Looking up the rest from reference TRBV5-5 and TRBJ1-1 gives the full variable domain: DAGVTQSPTHLIKTRGQQVTLRCSPISGHKSVSWYQQVLGQGPQFIFQYYEKEERGRGNFPDRFSARQFPNYSSELNVNALLLGDSALYLCASSLAFAQGSTEAFFGQGTRLTVV.

This rearrangement joins TRBV9 to TRBJ2-3; 9 nucleotides agree with TRBD1. This CDR3 is built from 15 residues. The junction had 3 bases not matched to a gene; V was cut back by 3 bases and J by 1 base. The germline CDR1 and CDR2 sequences are SGDLS and YYNGEE. The CDR3 DNA is TGTGCCAGCAGCGCCTGGACAGGGGGCACAGATACGCAGTATTTT. Translation gives CASSAWTGGTDTQYF.

The V and J genes are TRBV18 and TRBJ2-7, with 7 positions matching TRBD2. Germline V gene sequence: CDR1 KGHSH, CDR2 LQKENI. The CDR3 totals 15 residues. Losses at the gene ends were 4 bases for V and 3 bases for J; bases not matched to a gene: 9. The CDR3 loop reads CASSQPGLPDYEQYF. The CDR3 nucleotides are TGTGCCAGCTCACAACCGGGACTACCCGACTACGAGCAGTACTTC.

The chain links TRBV18 to TRBJ2-1; 12 bases agree with TRBD2. Unmatched junction bases numbered 2, after V lost 3 bases and J lost 8 bases. There are 14 residues in the CDR3. Germline assignment: CDR1 KGHSH and CDR2 LQKENI. The DNA of the CDR3 is TGTGCCAGCTCACCTGGACTAGCGGGATATGAGCAGTTCTTC. Its translation is CASSPGLAGYEQFF. The complete variable domain, with remaining parts taken from reference TRBV18 and TRBJ2-1, reads NAGVMQNPRHLVRRRGQEARLRCSPMKGHSHVYWYRQLPEEGLKFMVYLQKENIIDESGMPKERFSAEFPKEGPSILRIQQVVRGDSAAYFCASSPGLAGYEQFFGPGTRLTVL.

The chain links TRBV5-1 to TRBJ2-7, with TRBD1 as a possible D gene (5 bases). Germline values: CDR1 SGHRS, CDR2 YFSETQ. V dropped 0 bases and J dropped 1 base, with 11 bases sitting between them. CDR3 length: 15 amino acids. The CDR3 is CASSLAGKGSYEQYF. CDR3 nucleotide sequence: TGCGCCAGCAGCTTGGCAGGGAAAGGATCCTACGAGCAGTACTTC.

The V and J genes are TRBV5-1 and TRBJ1-1; maybe TRBD1 (5 bases). The ends were cut back, 6 bases at V and 4 bases at J, with 16 bases in the middle. The CDR3 sequence is 14 residues long. The germline V gene encodes CDR1 SGHRS and CDR2 YFSETQ. The CDR3 DNA sequence: TGCGCCAGCACCCTTGGGGGGTGGAGCACTGAAGCTTTCTTT. This encodes CASTLGGWSTEAFF.

The chain employs TRBV21-1 and TRBJ1-1; TRBD1 reflects the table's D call only, with no check against the DNA. TRBV21-1 is designated a pseudogene. The CDR3 length is 15 residues. CDR3 in DNA: TGTGCCAGTCCACCCACGAATCAGGGCAACGCTGAAGCTTTCTTT. Encoded protein: CASPPTNQGNAEAFF.

V usage is TRBV19 and J usage is TRBJ2-7; 8 positions match TRBD1. Trimming cost V 5 bases and J 5 bases; bases outside gene matches: 8. Germline lookup yields CDR1 LNHDA and CDR2 SQIVND (reference sequence). The CDR3 runs to 14 residues. Here the CDR3 DNA reads TGTGCCAGTAGTTCAGGGGGCTTCCTGGACGAGCAGTACTTC. It codes for CASSSGGFLDEQYF.

The chain couples TRBV28 to TRBJ1-5, with a possible D match to TRBD1 (6 bases). Germline V gives CDR1 MDHEN, CDR2 SYDVKM. The CDR3 has 14 amino acids. V lost 3 bases and J 11 bases, leaving 17 bases between the germline ends. Here the CDR3 reads CASSLGAAARAQHF. CDR3 in DNA: TGTGCCAGCAGTTTGGGGGCAGCAGCTAGAGCCCAGCATTTT.

J is TRBJ2-1 and V is TRBV2; a possible D gene is TRBD2 (6 bases). V lost 8 bases, J lost 0 bases, and 8 bases lay in between. This CDR3 region has 13 residues. Germline CDR1 is SNHLY and CDR2 is FYNNEI. CDR3 bases: TGTGCCAGCGTCGGGAGCTCCTACAATGAGCAGTTCTTC. Translating it yields CASVGSSYNEQFF. Drawing the rest from reference TRBV2 and TRBJ2-1, the complete variable domain is EPEVTQTPSHQVTQMGQEVILRCVPISNHLYFYWYRQILGQKVEFLVSFYNNEISEKSEIFDDQFSVERPDGSNFTLKIRSTKLEDSAMYFCASVGSSYNEQFFGPGTRLTVL.

J is TRBJ2-3 and V is TRBV29-1; D is possibly TRBD1 (5 bases). Trimming shortened V by 1 base and J by 1 base, and 12 bases separated the two germline ends. The CDR3 is 15 amino acids. The germline V gene has CDR1 SQVTM and CDR2 ANQGSEA. This CDR3 reads CSVEVGRVGTDTQYF. CDR3 DNA sequence: TGCAGCGTTGAAGTGGGCAGGGTGGGCACAGATACGCAGTATTTT.

The chain recombines TRBV11-3 with TRBJ1-2; D unresolved. CDR1 is SGHNT, CDR2 YENEEA, per germline. Trimming left V 0 bases short and J 1 base short, with 12 bases between. The CDR3 runs 16 residues. This chain's CDR3 is CASSLDHEDYNYGYTF. CDR3 in DNA: TGTGCCAGCAGCTTAGATCACGAGGATTATAACTATGGCTACACCTTC.

The rearrangement joins TRBV11-2 to TRBJ2-1; 7 nucleotides align to TRBD1. This CDR3 has 12 residues. Trimming at V came to 5 bases and at J to 8 bases, leaving 3 bases not matched to a gene. Looked up from germline, CDR1 is SGHAT and CDR2 is FQNNGV. The CDR3: CASSLTGDEQFF. CDR3 nucleotide sequence: TGTGCCAGCAGCCTTACAGGGGATGAGCAGTTCTTC.

This clone showed up just once. The gene calls are TRBV4-2 and TRBJ2-3; 9 nucleotides line up with TRBD2. The CDR3 spans 19 residues. The trim removed 0 bases at V and 1 base at J, leaving 11 bases unmatched. Germline V gives CDR1 LGHNA, CDR2 YNFKEQ. CDR3: CASSQEGVAGALGTDTQYF. CDR3 nucleotides: TGTGCCAGCAGCCAAGAGGGAGTAGCGGGAGCCCTTGGCACAGATACGCAGTATTTT.

The chain has TRBV19 and TRBJ2-3; D not certain. Germline CDR1 LNHDA, CDR2 SQIVND (reference sequence). The CDR3 sequence is 13 residues long. Trimming stripped 8 bases from V and 1 base from J, with 10 bases between. The DNA of the CDR3 is TGTGCCAGTCTACAGAAGGGCACAGATACGCAGTATTTT. As protein: CASLQKGTDTQYF.